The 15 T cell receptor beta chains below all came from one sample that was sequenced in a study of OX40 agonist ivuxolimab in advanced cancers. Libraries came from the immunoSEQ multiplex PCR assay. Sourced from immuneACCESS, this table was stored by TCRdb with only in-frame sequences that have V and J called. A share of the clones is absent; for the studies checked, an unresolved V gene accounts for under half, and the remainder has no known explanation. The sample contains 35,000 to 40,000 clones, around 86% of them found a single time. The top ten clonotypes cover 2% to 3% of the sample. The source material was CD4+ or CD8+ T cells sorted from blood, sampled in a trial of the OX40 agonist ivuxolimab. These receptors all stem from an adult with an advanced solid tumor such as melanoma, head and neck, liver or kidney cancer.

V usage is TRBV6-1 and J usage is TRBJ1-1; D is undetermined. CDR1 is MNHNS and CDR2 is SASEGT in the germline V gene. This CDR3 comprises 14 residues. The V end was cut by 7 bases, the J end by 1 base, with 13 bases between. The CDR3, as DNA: TGTGCCAGCATGTGGAGCGGTAGGAACACTGAAGCTTTCTTT. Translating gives CASMWSGRNTEAFF.

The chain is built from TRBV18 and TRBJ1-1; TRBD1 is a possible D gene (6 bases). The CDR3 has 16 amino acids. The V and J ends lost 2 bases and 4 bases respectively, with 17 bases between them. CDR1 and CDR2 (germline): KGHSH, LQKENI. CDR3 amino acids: CASSPLQGSGGTEAFF. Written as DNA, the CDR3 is TGTGCCAGCTCACCATTGCAGGGGTCAGGTGGCACTGAAGCTTTCTTT. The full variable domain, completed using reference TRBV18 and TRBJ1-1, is NAGVMQNPRHLVRRRGQEARLRCSPMKGHSHVYWYRQLPEEGLKFMVYLQKENIIDESGMPKERFSAEFPKEGPSILRIQQVVRGDSAAYFCASSPLQGSGGTEAFFGQGTRLTVV.

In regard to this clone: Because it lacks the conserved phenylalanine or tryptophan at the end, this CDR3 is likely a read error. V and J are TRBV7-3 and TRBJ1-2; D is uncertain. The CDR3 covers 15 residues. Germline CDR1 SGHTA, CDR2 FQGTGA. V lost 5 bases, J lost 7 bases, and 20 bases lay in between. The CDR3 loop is CASSPTNSGLGGYTL. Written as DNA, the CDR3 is TGTGCCAGCAGCCCTACGAACAGTGGGCTTGGTGGCTACACCCTC.

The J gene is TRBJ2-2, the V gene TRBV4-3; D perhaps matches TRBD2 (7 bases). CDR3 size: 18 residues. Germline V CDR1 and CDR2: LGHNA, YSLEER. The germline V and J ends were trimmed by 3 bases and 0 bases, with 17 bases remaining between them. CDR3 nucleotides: TGCGCCAGCAGCCACCATCCTAGGGGGGGGACGAACACCGGGGAGCTGTTTTTT. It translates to CASSHHPRGGTNTGELFF.

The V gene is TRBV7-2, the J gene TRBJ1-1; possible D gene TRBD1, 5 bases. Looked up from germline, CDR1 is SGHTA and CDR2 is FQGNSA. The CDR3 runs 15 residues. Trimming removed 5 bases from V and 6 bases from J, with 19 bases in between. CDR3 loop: CASSRLGGMVAEAFF. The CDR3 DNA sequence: TGTGCCAGCAGCCGCCTGGGGGGGATGGTCGCTGAAGCTTTCTTT.

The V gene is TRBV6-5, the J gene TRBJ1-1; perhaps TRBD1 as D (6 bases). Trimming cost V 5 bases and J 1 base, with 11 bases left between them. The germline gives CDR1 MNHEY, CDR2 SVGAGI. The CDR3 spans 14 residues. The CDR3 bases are TGTGCCAGCAGTATCCAGGGGCAGAACACTGAAGCTTTCTTT. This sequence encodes CASSIQGQNTEAFF.

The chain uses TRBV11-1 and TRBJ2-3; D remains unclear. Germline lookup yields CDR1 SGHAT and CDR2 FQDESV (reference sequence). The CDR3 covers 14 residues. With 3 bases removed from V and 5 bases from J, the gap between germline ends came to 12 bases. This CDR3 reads CASSFGRVGDTQYF. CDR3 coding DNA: TGTGCCAGCAGCTTTGGACGGGTTGGAGATACGCAGTATTTT.

The CDR3 DNA is TGCGCCAGCAGTGAGTCGCAATCCCCCTCGTACAAAGATACGCAGTATTTT. Amino acid sequence: CASSESQSPSYKDTQYF. This chain joins TRBV10-1 and TRBJ2-3, with D uncertain. The CDR3 consists of 17 residues. In germline, CDR1 is WNHNN, CDR2 SYGVQD (reference sequence). Trimming pared 0 bases from V and 5 bases from J, leaving 18 bases between.

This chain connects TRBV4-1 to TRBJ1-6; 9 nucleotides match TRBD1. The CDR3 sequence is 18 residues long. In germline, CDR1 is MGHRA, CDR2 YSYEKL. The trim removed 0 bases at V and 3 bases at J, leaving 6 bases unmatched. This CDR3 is CASSQDRGTGNYNSPLHF. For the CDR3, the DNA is TGCGCCAGCAGCCAAGATCGCGGGACAGGGAACTATAATTCACCCCTCCACTTT.

The CDR3 DNA reads TGTGCCAGCAGCAGGGAGACCAACACTGAAGCTTTCTTT. Translated, it gives CASSRETNTEAFF. The rearrangement links TRBV7-9 to TRBJ1-1; the D is unclear. This CDR3 contains 13 residues. Germline-derived CDR1 and CDR2 are SEHNR and FQNEAQ (reference sequence). Trimming pared 5 bases from V and 2 bases from J, leaving 9 bases between.

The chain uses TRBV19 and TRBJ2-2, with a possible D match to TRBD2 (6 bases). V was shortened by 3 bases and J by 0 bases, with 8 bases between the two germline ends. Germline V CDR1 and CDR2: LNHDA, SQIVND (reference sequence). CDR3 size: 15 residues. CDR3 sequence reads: CASSMLATNTGELFF. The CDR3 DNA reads TGTGCCAGTAGTATGCTAGCGACGAACACCGGGGAGCTGTTTTTT. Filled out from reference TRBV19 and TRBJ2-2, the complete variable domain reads DGGITQSPKYLFRKEGQNVTLSCEQNLNHDAMYWYRQDPGQGLRLIYYSQIVNDFQKGDIAEGYSVSREKKESFPLTVTSAQKNPTAFYLCASSMLATNTGELFFGEGSRLTVL.

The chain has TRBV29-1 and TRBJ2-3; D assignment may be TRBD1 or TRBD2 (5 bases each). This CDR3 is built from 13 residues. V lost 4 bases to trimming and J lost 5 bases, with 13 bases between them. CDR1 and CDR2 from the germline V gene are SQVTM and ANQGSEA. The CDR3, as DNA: TGCAGCGTTGGGGACCTGACGGGAGATACGCAGTATTTT. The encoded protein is CSVGDLTGDTQYF.

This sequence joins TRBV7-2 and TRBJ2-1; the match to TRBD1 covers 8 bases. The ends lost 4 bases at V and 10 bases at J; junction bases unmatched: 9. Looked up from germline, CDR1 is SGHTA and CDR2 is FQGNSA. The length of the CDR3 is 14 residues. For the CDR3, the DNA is TGTGCCAGCAGCTCACCCGACAGGGGTAACGAGCAGTTCTTC. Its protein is CASSSPDRGNEQFF.

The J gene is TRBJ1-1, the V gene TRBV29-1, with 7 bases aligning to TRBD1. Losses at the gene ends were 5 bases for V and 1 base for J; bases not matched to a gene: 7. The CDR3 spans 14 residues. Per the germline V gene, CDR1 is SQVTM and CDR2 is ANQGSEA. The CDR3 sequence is CSVLQGVPNTEAFF. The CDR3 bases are TGCAGCGTTCTGCAGGGGGTTCCGAACACTGAAGCTTTCTTT.

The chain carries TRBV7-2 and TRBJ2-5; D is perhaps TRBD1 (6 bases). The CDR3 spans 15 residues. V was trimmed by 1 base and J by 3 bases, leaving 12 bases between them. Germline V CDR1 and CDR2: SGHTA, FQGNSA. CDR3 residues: CASSLVGGSEETQYF. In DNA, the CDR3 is TGTGCCAGCAGCTTAGTTGGGGGCAGCGAAGAGACCCAGTACTTC.